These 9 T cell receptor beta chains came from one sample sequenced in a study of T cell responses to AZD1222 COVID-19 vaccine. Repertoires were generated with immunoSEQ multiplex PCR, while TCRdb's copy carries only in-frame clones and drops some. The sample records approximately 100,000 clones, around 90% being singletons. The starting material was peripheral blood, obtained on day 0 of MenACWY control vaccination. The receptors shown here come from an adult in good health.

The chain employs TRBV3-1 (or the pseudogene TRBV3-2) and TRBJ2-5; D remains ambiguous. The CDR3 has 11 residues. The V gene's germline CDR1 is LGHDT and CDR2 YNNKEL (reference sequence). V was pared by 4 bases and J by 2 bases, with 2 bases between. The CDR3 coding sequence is TGTGCCAGCAGCCGACAAGAGACCCAGTACTTC. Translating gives CASSRQETQYF.

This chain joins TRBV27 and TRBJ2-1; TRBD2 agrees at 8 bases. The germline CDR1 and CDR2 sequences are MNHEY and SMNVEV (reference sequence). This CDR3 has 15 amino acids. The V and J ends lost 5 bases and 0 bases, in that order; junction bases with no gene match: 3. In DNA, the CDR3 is TGTGCCAGCAGTCCCGGGACTAGCTCCTACAATGAGCAGTTCTTC. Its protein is CASSPGTSSYNEQFF.

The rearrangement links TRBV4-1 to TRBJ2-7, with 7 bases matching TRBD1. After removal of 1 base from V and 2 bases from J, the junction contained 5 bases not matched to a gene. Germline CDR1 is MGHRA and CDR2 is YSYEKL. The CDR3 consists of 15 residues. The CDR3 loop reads CASSQGQGRAYEQYF. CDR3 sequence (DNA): TGCGCCAGCAGCCAAGGACAGGGTAGGGCCTACGAGCAGTACTTC.

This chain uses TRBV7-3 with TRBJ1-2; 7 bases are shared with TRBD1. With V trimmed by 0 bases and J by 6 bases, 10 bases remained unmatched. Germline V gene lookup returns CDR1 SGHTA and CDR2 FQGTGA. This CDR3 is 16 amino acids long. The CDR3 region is CASSLTGTANRDGYTF. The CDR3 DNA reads TGTGCCAGCAGCTTAACTGGGACAGCCAATCGGGATGGCTACACCTTC.

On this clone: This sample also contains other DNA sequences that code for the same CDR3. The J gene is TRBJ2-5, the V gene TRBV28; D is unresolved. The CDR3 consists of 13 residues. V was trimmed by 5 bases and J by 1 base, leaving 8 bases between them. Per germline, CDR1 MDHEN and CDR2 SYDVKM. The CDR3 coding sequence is TGTGCCAGCAGTCTAGATTCCCAAGAGACCCAGTACTTC. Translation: CASSLDSQETQYF.

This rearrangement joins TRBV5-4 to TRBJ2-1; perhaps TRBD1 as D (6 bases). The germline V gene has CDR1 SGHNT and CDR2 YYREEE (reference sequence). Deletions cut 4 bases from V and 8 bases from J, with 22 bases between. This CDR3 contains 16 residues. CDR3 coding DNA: TGTGCCAGCAGCATTGGTCAGGGGACAACCGCCGATGAGCAGTTCTTC. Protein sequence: CASSIGQGTTADEQFF.

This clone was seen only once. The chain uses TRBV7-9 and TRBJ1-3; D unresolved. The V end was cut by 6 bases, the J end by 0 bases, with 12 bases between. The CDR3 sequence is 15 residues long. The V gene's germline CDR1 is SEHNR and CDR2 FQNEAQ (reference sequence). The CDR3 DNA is TGTGCCAGCAGTCCCGACGGGATCTCTGGAAACACCATATATTTT. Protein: CASSPDGISGNTIYF.

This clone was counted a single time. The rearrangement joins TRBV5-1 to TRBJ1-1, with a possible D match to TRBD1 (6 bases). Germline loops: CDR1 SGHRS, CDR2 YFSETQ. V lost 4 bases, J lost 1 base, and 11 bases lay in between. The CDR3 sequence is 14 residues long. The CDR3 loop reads CASSRDNQNTEAFF. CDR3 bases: TGCGCCAGCAGCCGGGACAACCAGAACACTGAAGCTTTCTTT. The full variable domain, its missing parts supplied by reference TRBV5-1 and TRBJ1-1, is KAGVTQTPRYLIKTRGQQVTLSCSPISGHRSVSWYQQTPGQGLQFLFEYFSETQRNKGNFPGRFSGRQFSNSRSEMNVSTLELGDSALYLCASSRDNQNTEAFFGQGTRLTVV.

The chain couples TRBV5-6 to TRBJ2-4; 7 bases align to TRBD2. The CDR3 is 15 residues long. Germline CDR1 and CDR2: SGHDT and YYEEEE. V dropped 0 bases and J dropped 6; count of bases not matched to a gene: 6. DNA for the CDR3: TGTGCCAGCAGCTTGGGACTAGCTTCGCTAAACATTCAGTACTTC. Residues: CASSLGLASLNIQYF.